One and the same sample provided the 2 T cell receptor beta chains below, sequenced in a study of Graves' ophthalmopathy and Graves' hyperthyroidism. TCR beta CDR3 regions were amplified from RNA transcripts. HTBI primers were used in a first-round RT-PCR, which preceded a second-round multiplex PCR. Via MiXCR, TCRdb re-called the multiplex PCR reads, giving one row per CDR3 protein. The sample lists a few hundred thousand distinct CDR3 sequences, 15% occurring once. Sequencing was performed on peripheral blood. These receptors were taken from a woman aged 18 to 35 with stable Graves' hyperthyroidism.

This clonotype was counted ten times or more. V usage is TRBV29-1 and J usage is TRBJ1-5, with 7 positions matching TRBD1. V was pared by 4 bases and J by 4 bases, with 4 bases of the junction left unmatched. CDR1 is SQVTM, CDR2 ANQGSEA, per germline. The CDR3 spans 13 residues. The CDR3 coding sequence is TGCAGCGTTGGACAGGGTGGAAATCAGCCCCAGCATTTT. This gives the protein CSVGQGGNQPQHF.

In regard to this clonotype: A much larger clone lies a single base off, so this may be a read error. The chain uses TRBV20-1 and TRBJ2-2, with D possibly being TRBD1 or TRBD2 (5 bases each). The CDR3 has 16 residues. CDR1 and CDR2 from the germline V gene are DFQATT and SNEGSKA (reference sequence). DNA for the CDR3: TGCAGTGCTAGAGATCTGGGACGGACGAACACCGGGGAGATGTTTTTT. As protein: CSARDLGRTNTGEMFF.